The T cell receptor beta chain under discussion was sequenced for a study of blood T cell repertoires in COVID-19. Study context: Sites in the United States, Italy and Spain provided acute and convalescent COVID-19 samples.

This clone was observed a single time. The CDR3 has 14 amino acids. The germline V gene has CDR1 MGHRA and CDR2 YSYEKL. The V end lost 1 base, the J end lost 5 bases, and 11 bases lay between the germline ends. In the original workflow: Reference gene primer amplification gave estimated nucleated cell counts. The repertoire was sequenced with immunoSEQ multiplex PCR; TCRdb's copy has only in-frame clones and lacks some. The V and J calls and clone size are taken from that table; D and trimming were inferred from the DNA. The sample has fewer than 250,000 clones; approximately 84% are singletons. The material sequenced was peripheral blood. The sequence was collected from a woman aged 50 to 60 with active or convalescent COVID-19. J is TRBJ1-2 and V is TRBV4-1; possible D gene TRBD1, 5 bases. The CDR3 loop reads CASSQGAGRYGYTF. CDR3 DNA sequence: TGCGCCAGCAGCCAAGGGGCAGGGCGATATGGCTACACCTTC.